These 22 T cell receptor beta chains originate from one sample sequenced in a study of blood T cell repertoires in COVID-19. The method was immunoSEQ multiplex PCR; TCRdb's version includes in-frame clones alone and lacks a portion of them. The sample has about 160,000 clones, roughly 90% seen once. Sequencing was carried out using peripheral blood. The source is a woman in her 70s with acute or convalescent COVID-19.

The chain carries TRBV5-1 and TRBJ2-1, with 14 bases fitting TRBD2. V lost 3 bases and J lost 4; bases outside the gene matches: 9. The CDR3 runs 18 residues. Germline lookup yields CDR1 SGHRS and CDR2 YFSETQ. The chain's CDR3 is CASSWLGTSGSRYNEQFF. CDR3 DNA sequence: TGCGCCAGCAGCTGGCTCGGGACTAGCGGGAGTAGATACAATGAGCAGTTCTTC.

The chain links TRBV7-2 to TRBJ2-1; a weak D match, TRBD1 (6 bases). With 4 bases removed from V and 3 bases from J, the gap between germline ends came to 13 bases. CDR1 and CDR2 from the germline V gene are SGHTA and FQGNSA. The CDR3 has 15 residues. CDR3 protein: CASSSTGTNYNEQFF. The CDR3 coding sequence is TGTGCCAGCAGCTCAACCGGGACAAACTACAATGAGCAGTTCTTC.

This CDR3 reads CASSLNGDYGYTF. The CDR3 bases are TGCGCCAGCAGCTTGAACGGTGATTATGGCTACACCTTC. The chain is built from TRBV5-1 and TRBJ1-2; D gene uncertain. This CDR3 contains 13 residues. V lost 1 base and J lost 5, with 9 bases in between. The germline V gene has CDR1 SGHRS and CDR2 YFSETQ.

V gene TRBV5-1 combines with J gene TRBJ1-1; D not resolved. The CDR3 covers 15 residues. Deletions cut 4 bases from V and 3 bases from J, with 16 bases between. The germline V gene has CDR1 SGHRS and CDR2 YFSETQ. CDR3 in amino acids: CASSTEAAGYTEAFF. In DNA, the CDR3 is TGCGCCAGCAGCACGGAGGCTGCGGGGTACACTGAAGCTTTCTTT.

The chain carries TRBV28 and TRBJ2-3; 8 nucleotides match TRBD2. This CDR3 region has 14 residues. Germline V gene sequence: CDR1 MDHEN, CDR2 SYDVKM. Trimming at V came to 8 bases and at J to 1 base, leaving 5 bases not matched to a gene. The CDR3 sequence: CASGTSGGTDTQYF. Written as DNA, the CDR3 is TGTGCCAGCGGAACTAGCGGAGGCACAGATACGCAGTATTTT.

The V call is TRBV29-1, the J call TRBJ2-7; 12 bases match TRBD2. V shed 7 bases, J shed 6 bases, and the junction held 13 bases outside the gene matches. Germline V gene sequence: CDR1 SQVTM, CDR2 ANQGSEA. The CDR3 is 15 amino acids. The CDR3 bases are TGCAGCGCGTCGGGACTAGCGGGTCCCCAGGGCGAGCAGTACTTC. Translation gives CSASGLAGPQGEQYF.

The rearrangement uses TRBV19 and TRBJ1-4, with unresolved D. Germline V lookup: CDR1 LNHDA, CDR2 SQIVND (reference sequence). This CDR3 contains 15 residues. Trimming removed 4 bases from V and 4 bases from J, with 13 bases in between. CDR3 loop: CASSKNSRNNEKLFF. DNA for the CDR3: TGTGCCAGTAGTAAGAACAGTAGAAATAATGAAAAACTGTTTTTT. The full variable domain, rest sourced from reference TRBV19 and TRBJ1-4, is DGGITQSPKYLFRKEGQNVTLSCEQNLNHDAMYWYRQDPGQGLRLIYYSQIVNDFQKGDIAEGYSVSREKKESFPLTVTSAQKNPTAFYLCASSKNSRNNEKLFFGSGTQLSVL.

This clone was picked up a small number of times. CDR3 protein: CAWSPGVQGTEAFF. As DNA, the CDR3 is TGTGCCTGGAGCCCTGGGGTACAGGGCACTGAAGCTTTCTTT. The genes are TRBV30 and TRBJ1-1; D is possibly TRBD1 (6 bases). CDR1 and CDR2 from the germline V gene are GTSNPN and SVGIG (reference sequence). Trimming took 3 bases from V and 4 from J, leaving 15 bases between them. This CDR3 comprises 14 residues.

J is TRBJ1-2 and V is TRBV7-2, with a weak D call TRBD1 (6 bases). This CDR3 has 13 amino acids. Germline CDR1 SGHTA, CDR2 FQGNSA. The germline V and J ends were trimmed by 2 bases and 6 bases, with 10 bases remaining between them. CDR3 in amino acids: CASSLRGGNGYTF. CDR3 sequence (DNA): TGTGCCAGCAGCTTAAGGGGGGGTAATGGCTACACCTTC.

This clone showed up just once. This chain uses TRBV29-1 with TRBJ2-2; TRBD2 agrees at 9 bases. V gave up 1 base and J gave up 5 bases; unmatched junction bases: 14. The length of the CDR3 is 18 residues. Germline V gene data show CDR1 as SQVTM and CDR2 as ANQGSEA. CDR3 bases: TGCAGCGTTGAAGCTAGTGGGATAGCGGGAGTTCGGACCGGGGAGCTGTTTTTT. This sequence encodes CSVEASGIAGVRTGELFF.

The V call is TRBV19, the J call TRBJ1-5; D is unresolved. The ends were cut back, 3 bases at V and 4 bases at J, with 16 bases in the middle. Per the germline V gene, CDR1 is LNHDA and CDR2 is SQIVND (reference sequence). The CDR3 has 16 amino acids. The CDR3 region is CASSITSRQLNQPQHF. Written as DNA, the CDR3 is TGTGCCAGTAGTATTACTTCTAGGCAGTTGAATCAGCCCCAGCATTTT.

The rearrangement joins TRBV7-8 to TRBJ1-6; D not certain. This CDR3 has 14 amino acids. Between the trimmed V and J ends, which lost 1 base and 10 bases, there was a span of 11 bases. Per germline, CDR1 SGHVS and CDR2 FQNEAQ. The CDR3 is CASSLGSRHSPLHF. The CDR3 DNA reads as TGTGCCAGCAGCTTAGGTTCCAGGCACTCACCCCTCCACTTT.

CDR3 sequence reads: CASSSAGTKKYNEQFF. The DNA of the CDR3 is TGTGCCAGCAGTTCGGCCGGGACTAAAAAATACAATGAGCAGTTCTTC. J is TRBJ2-1 and V is TRBV28; 7 bases agree with TRBD2. Germline V CDR1 and CDR2: MDHEN, SYDVKM. The CDR3 sequence is 16 residues long. The V segment lost 4 bases and the J segment 4 bases; nucleotides outside the gene matches: 10.

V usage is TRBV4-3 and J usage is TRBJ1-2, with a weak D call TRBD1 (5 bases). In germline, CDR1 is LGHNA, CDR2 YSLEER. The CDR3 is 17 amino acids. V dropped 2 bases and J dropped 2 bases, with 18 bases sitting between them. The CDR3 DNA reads TGCGCCAGCAGCCAATGGGAAACAGGACAAGGGAACTATGGCTACACCTTC. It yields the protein CASSQWETGQGNYGYTF.

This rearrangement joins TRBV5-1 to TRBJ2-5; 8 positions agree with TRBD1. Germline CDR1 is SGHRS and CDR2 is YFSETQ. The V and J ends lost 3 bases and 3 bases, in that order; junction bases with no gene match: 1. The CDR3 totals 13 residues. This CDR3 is CASSSTGEETQYF. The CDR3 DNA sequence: TGCGCCAGCAGCTCGACAGGGGAAGAGACCCAGTACTTC.

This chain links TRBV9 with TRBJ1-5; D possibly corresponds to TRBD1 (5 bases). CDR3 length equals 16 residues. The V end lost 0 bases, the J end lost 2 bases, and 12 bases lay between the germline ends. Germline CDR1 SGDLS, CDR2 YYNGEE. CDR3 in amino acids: CASSVGGSRGNQPQHF. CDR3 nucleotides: TGTGCCAGCAGCGTAGGGGGCAGCAGGGGCAATCAGCCCCAGCATTTT.

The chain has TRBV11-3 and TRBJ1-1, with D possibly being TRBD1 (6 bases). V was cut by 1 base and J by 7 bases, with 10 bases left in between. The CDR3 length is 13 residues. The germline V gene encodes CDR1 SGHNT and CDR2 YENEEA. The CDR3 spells CASSLALDSEAFF. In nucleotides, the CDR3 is TGTGCCAGCAGCTTAGCCCTGGACAGTGAAGCTTTCTTT.

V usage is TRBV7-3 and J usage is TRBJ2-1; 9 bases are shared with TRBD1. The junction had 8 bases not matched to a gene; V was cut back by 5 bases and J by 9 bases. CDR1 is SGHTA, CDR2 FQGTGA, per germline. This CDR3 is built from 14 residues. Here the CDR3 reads CASSPTGGQGEQFF. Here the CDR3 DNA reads TGTGCCAGCAGCCCGACAGGGGGGCAAGGTGAGCAGTTCTTC.

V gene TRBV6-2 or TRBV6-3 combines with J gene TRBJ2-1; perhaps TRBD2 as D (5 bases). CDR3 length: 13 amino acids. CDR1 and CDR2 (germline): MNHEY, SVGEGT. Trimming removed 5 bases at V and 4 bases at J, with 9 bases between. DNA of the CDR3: TGTGCCAGCAGTGAGGGCATTTACAATGAGCAGTTCTTC. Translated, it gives CASSEGIYNEQFF.

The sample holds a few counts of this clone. CDR3 bases: TGTGCCACCAGCAGAGCACCAGGGACAACTAATGAAAAACTGTTTTTT. Translation gives CATSRAPGTTNEKLFF. The chain recombines TRBV15 with TRBJ1-4; D perhaps matches TRBD1 (5 bases). V gave up 1 base and J gave up 0 bases, with 9 bases separating them. The CDR3 consists of 16 residues. Germline V gene data show CDR1 as LNHNV and CDR2 as YYDKDF (reference sequence).

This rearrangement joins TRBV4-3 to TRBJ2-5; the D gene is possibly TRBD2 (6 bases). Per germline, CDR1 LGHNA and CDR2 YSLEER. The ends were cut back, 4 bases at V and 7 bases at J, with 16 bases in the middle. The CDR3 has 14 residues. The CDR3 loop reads CASSREDSSGTQYF. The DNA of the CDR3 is TGCGCCAGCAGCCGGGAGGACTCTTCGGGGACCCAGTACTTC.

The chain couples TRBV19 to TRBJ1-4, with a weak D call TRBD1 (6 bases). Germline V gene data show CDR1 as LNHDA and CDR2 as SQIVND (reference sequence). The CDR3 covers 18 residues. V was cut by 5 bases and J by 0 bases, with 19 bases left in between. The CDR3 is CASSWGGLTGTTNEKLFF. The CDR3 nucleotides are TGTGCCAGTAGTTGGGGGGGTCTGACAGGAACAACTAATGAAAAACTGTTTTTT.